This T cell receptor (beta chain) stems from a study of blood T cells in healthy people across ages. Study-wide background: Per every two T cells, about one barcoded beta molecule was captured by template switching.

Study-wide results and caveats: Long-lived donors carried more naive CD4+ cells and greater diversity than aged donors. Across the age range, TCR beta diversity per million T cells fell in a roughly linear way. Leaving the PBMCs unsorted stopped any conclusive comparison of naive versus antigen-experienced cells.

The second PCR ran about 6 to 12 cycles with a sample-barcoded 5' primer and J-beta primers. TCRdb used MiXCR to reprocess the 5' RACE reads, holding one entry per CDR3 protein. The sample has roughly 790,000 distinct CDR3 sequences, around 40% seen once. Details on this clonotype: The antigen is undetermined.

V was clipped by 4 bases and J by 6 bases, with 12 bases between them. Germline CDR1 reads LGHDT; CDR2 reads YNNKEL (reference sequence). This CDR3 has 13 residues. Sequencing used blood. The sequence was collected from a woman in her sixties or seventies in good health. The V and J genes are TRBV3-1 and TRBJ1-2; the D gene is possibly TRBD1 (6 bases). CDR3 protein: CASSRRQDDGYTF. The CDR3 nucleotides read TGTGCCAGCAGCCGAAGACAGGACGATGGCTACACCTTC.